The 30 T cell receptor beta chains below all came from one sample that was sequenced in a study of CD8+CD57+ T cells in acquired aplastic anemia. Genomic DNA, serving as template, underwent TCR beta VDJ and CDR3 profiling. From the reads, TCRdb called clonotypes with MiXCR, one entry per CDR3 protein. The sample includes hundreds of thousands of distinct CDR3 sequences, about two thirds of them seen just once. The specimen sequenced was sorted CD4+, CD8+, or CD8+CD57+ T cells (not recorded which) from PBMCs. These receptor sequences come from a human donor in good health, serving as a control.

Only a few counts were recorded for this clonotype. This chain links TRBV28 with TRBJ2-2; D is unclear. The CDR3 length is 16 residues. The V gene lost 6 bases and the J gene lost 3 bases, with 17 bases spanning the gap. Per germline, CDR1 MDHEN and CDR2 SYDVKM. The CDR3 here is CASRGSFSDYTGELFF. As DNA, the CDR3 is TGTGCCAGCAGGGGCTCGTTTTCAGATTACACCGGGGAGCTGTTTTTT.

To note about this clonotype: In this CDR3 the conserved last residue, phenylalanine or tryptophan, is missing, so a read error is likely. It is unclear where the CDR3 begins or ends on the DNA, so no DNA is shown, and the CDR3 is as TCRdb lists it. The genes are TRBV12-3 or TRBV12-4 and TRBJ2-3; the table names TRBD1, a call not compared with the DNA. The CDR3 is 13 residues long, counting both termini. This CDR3 is CASSLRGSDTQNL.

For this clonotype: A read error may account for a junction end that differs from germline. The rearrangement links TRBV5-1 to TRBJ2-5, with D perhaps matching TRBD1 (5 bases). The germline V gene has CDR1 SGHRS and CDR2 YFSETQ. The CDR3 loop spans 13 amino acids. This CDR3 reads CASSYDRSESQYF. The DNA of the CDR3 is TGCGCCAGCAGCTACGACAGAAGCGAGAGCCAGTACTTC.

The chain carries TRBV20-1 and TRBJ1-6; maybe TRBD1 (5 bases). Germline CDR1 reads DFQATT; CDR2 reads SNEGSKA (reference sequence). The CDR3 is 13 amino acids. V was trimmed by 6 bases and J by 15 bases, leaving 21 bases between them. Written as DNA, the CDR3 is TGCAGTGCCAGAACGGGGCGGGGGGAGGTCCTCCACTTT. Encoded protein: CSARTGRGEVLHF.

As for this clonotype: Given the absence of the conserved phenylalanine or tryptophan at the CDR3 end, a read error is likely. The chain carries TRBV10-1 and TRBJ2-7; 8 bases align to TRBD2. Germline V lookup: CDR1 WNHNN, CDR2 SYGVQD (reference sequence). J gave up 3 bases and V 5 bases, and 15 bases lay outside the gene matches. The CDR3 contains 17 residues. CDR3 residues: CASSYAVRGTRFYEQYC. As DNA, the CDR3 is TGCGCCAGCAGTTACGCGGTCCGCGGGACTAGATTCTACGAGCAGTACTGC.

The count of this clonotype is one. Given the absence of the conserved phenylalanine or tryptophan at the CDR3 end, a read error is likely. The DNA is left out, because the CDR3 cannot be placed on it with certainty; the CDR3 is given as TCRdb lists it. The rearrangement uses TRBV2 and TRBJ2-7; TRBD1, as called in the table, went unchecked against the DNA. Including both end residues, the CDR3 is 16 amino acids long. From germline, CDR1 is SNHLY and CDR2 FYNNEI. CDR3 residues: CASSEAGIGVTGTSNS.

This clonotype was detected many times. The V gene is TRBV12-3 or TRBV12-4, the J gene TRBJ1-1; 8 nucleotides line up with TRBD1. The junction had 10 bases not matched to a gene; V was cut back by 3 bases and J by 1 base. The CDR3 runs 17 residues. In nucleotides, the CDR3 is TGTGCCAGCAGTTTTTCGGTACGACAGGGGACGAACACTGAAGCTTTCTTT. Protein sequence: CASSFSVRQGTNTEAFF.

The rearrangement uses TRBV9 and TRBJ1-2; 7 nucleotides align to TRBD1. Germline V lookup: CDR1 SGDLS, CDR2 YYNGEE. The V segment lost 3 bases and the J segment 9 bases; nucleotides outside the gene matches: 17. CDR3 length equals 16 residues. CDR3 amino acids: CASSAGQRQETQCYTF. CDR3 nucleotide sequence: TGTGCCAGCAGCGCGGGACAGAGGCAAGAGACCCAGTGCTACACCTTC. The full variable domain, rest sourced from reference TRBV9 and TRBJ1-2, is DSGVTQTPKHLITATGQRVTLRCSPRSGDLSVYWYQQSLDQGLQFLIQYYNGEERAKGNILERFSAQQFPDLHSELNLSSLELGDSALYFCASSAGQRQETQCYTFGSGTRLTVV.

This clonotype was seen more than once but under ten times. A much larger clone sits a single nucleotide away, making a read error possible. The CDR3 is CASSYPRRGNTEAFF. The CDR3 nucleotides are TGTGCCAGCAGTTACCCGAGGCGGGGGAACACTGAAGCTTTCTTT. V is TRBV6-2 or TRBV6-3 and J is TRBJ1-1; no definite D call. V was trimmed by 2 bases and J by 1 base, leaving 11 bases between them. This CDR3 comprises 15 residues. Per germline, CDR1 MNHEY and CDR2 SVGEGT.

On this clonotype: The junction departs from germline at one end; a sequencing error may be responsible. The chain couples TRBV11-2 to TRBJ1-4; 9 positions match TRBD1. The CDR3 length is 17 residues. The V gene's germline CDR1 is SGHAT and CDR2 FQNNGV. The DNA for the CDR3 is TGTGCCAGCAGCAGAAGACAGGGGGGGACAACTAATGGAAAACTGTTTTTT. Translating it yields CASSRRQGGTTNGKLFF.

Points on this clonotype: An end of the junction does not agree with germline; a read error may underlie this. V and J are TRBV7-3 and TRBJ1-5, with no clear D. CDR1 and CDR2 (germline): SGHTA, FQGTGA. This CDR3 region has 12 residues. The CDR3 sequence: CASSFRNTEAHF. The CDR3 DNA reads TGTGCCAGCAGCTTTAGGAACACTGAAGCGCACTTT.

The CDR3 sequence: CASSSVTEAFIGQFF. The CDR3 DNA follows: TGTGCCAGCAGCTCAGTGACTGAGGCTTTCATTGGACAATTCTTC. This chain links TRBV7-8 with TRBJ2-1, with a possible D match to TRBD1 (5 bases). Germline V gene data show CDR1 as SGHVS and CDR2 as FQNEAQ. Deletions cut 4 bases from V and 16 bases from J, with 26 bases between. This CDR3 region has 15 residues.

Ten or more counts support this clonotype. The chain is built from TRBV20-1 and TRBJ2-7, with 7 bases that match TRBD1. V shed 6 bases, J shed 5 bases, and the junction held 10 bases outside the gene matches. The CDR3 sequence is 13 residues long. Germline V gene data show CDR1 as DFQATT and CDR2 as SNEGSKA (reference sequence). The DNA for the CDR3 is TGCAGTGCACTAAGGGGGCCTAATAACGAGCAGTACTTC. Translation: CSALRGPNNEQYF.

This clonotype was detected many times. The chain combines TRBV15 with TRBJ1-6; TRBD1 might be the D (6 bases). This CDR3 has 19 amino acids. With 0 bases removed from V and 8 bases from J, the gap between germline ends came to 23 bases. Germline CDR1 is LNHNV and CDR2 is YYDKDF (reference sequence). For the CDR3, the DNA is TGTGCCACCAGCAGAGATTGGTCCGAAGAGCCAGGGGTAGATTCACCCCTCCACTTT. Translated: CATSRDWSEEPGVDSPLHF. The whole variable domain, remainder taken from reference TRBV15 and TRBJ1-6, is DAMVIQNPRYQVTQFGKPVTLSCSQTLNHNVMYWYQQKSSQAPKLLFHYYDKDFNNEADTPDNFQSRRPNTSFCFLDIRSPGLGDTAMYLCATSRDWSEEPGVDSPLHFGNGTRLTVT.

The V gene is TRBV7-8, the J gene TRBJ1-2, with D hard to call. This CDR3 region has 12 residues. In germline, CDR1 is SGHVS, CDR2 FQNEAQ. V lost 7 bases and J lost 7, with 13 bases in between. CDR3 bases: TGTGCCAGCATGATGACCCGACGTGGCTACACCTTC. It yields the protein CASMMTRRGYTF.

The J gene is TRBJ1-2, the V gene TRBV2; no firm D call. The CDR3 runs to 13 residues. Trimming took off 6 bases at V and 7 bases at J, with 15 bases between the two ends. Germline V gene sequence: CDR1 SNHLY, CDR2 FYNNEI. In DNA form, the CDR3 reads TGTGCCAGCAGCCACGGCGGGGTCTGTGGCTACACCTTC. As protein: CASSHGGVCGYTF.

As concerns this clonotype: A read error may be the cause here, since a much bigger clone is one base away. The chain links TRBV6-6 to TRBJ2-2; D ambiguous. CDR3 length: 15 residues. CDR1 is MNHNY, CDR2 SVGAGI, per germline (reference sequence). Trimming removed 5 bases from V and 9 bases from J, with 19 bases in between. The CDR3 spells CASSPDLVPPWELFF. CDR3 DNA: TGTGCCAGCAGTCCCGACCTAGTCCCACCCTGGGAGCTGTTTTTT.

The CDR3 reads CASSLFSGNEQYF. The CDR3 region has the DNA TGTGCCAGCAGCTTATTTAGCGGGAACGAGCAGTACTTC. The rearrangement joins TRBV7-2 to TRBJ2-7, with TRBD2 identical over 8 bases. V dropped 2 bases and J dropped 5; count of bases not matched to a gene: 2. This CDR3 has 13 residues. CDR1 and CDR2 from the germline V gene are SGHTA and FQGNSA. Filled out from reference TRBV7-2 and TRBJ2-7, the complete variable domain reads GAGVSQSPSNKVTEKGKDVELRCDPISGHTALYWYRQSLGQGLEFLIYFQGNSAPDKSGLPSDRFSAERTGGSVSTLTIQRTQQEDSAVYLCASSLFSGNEQYFGPGTRLTVT.

This clonotype was recorded only once. The rearrangement joins TRBV9 to TRBJ1-3; perhaps TRBD1 as D (5 bases). Germline V gene data show CDR1 as SGDLS and CDR2 as YYNGEE. Deletions cut 4 bases from V and 4 bases from J, with 21 bases between. This CDR3 spans 17 amino acids. CDR3 DNA: TGTGCCAGCAGCCTCCCCGGGCAGGGCTCGGGAGGAAACACCATATATTTT. Protein product: CASSLPGQGSGGNTIYF.

The chain has TRBV5-4 and TRBJ1-3; no definite D call. The CDR3 extends over 14 amino acids. The germline V and J ends were trimmed by 5 bases and 4 bases, with 13 bases remaining between them. Germline lookup yields CDR1 SGHNT and CDR2 YYREEE (reference sequence). This CDR3 is CASSNSAGGNTIYF. Written as DNA, the CDR3 is TGTGCCAGCAGTAATTCAGCGGGGGGAAACACCATATATTTT.

In the case of this clonotype: The junction and the germline gene differ at one end; a read error may be behind it. Written as DNA, the CDR3 is TGTGCCAGCAGCCGGAGGGAGGGTATCTCCGGCGACACGTTT. Translating gives CASSRREGISGDTF. V usage is TRBV2 and J usage is TRBJ1-2; unclear D gene. Germline V gene lookup returns CDR1 SNHLY and CDR2 FYNNEI. CDR3 length equals 14 residues.

The table lists this clonotype with many counts. The V and J genes are TRBV6-1 and TRBJ2-7; D gene ambiguous. The CDR3 runs 14 residues. V was shortened by 2 bases and J by 2 bases, with 10 bases between the two germline ends. The V gene's germline CDR1 is MNHNS and CDR2 SASEGT. CDR3 residues: CASSEQARTYEQYF. In DNA, the CDR3 is TGTGCCAGCAGTGAACAGGCCAGGACCTACGAGCAGTACTTC.

This clonotype was seen just once. At one of its ends the junction is not consistent with the germline gene, which may arise from a read error. The chain recombines TRBV7-9 with TRBJ2-7, with no clear D. The CDR3 extends over 16 amino acids. CDR1 and CDR2 (germline): SEHNR, FQNEAQ (reference sequence). The CDR3 reads CATSINPCKGQFLQYF. CDR3 coding DNA: TGTGCCACCAGCATAAATCCTTGCAAAGGGCAGTTCTTGCAGTACTTC.

Details on this clonotype: The junction shows a germline mismatch at one end, possibly a read error. The V gene is TRBV7-2, the J gene TRBJ1-4, with 7 bases aligning to TRBD1. Germline V gene sequence: CDR1 SGHTA, CDR2 FQGNSA. The CDR3 covers 16 residues. CDR3 protein: CASSRYPGQSNETLFF. In nucleotides, the CDR3 is TGTGCCAGCAGCCGATACCCGGGACAGTCTAATGAAACACTGTTTTTT.

Comment on this clonotype: An end of the junction differs from the germline gene, which may be a read error. V usage is TRBV2 and J usage is TRBJ1-4; no definite D call. The germline CDR1 and CDR2 sequences are SNHLY and FYNNEI. The CDR3 is 13 amino acids. Here the CDR3 reads CASSGERGERLFF. CDR3 sequence (DNA): TGTGCCAGCAGTGGGGAACGCGGTGAAAGACTGTTTTTT.

This clonotype was recorded a few times. This sequence joins TRBV6-2 or TRBV6-3 and TRBJ2-3; tentative D call: TRBD2 (6 bases). V lost 7 bases and J 0 bases, leaving 14 bases between the germline ends. This CDR3 is 15 amino acids long. Germline CDR1 is MNHEY and CDR2 is SVGEGT. The CDR3 DNA follows: TGTGCCAGCATTCTACAGGCGGGGAGCACAGATACGCAGTATTTT. Amino acid sequence: CASILQAGSTDTQYF.

J is TRBJ2-7 and V is TRBV5-6; the D call may be TRBD1 or TRBD2 (6 bases each). The CDR3 contains 14 residues. Trimming pared 5 bases from V and 7 bases from J, leaving 19 bases between. CDR1 is SGHDT and CDR2 is YYEEEE in the germline V gene. The DNA for the CDR3 is TGTGCCAGCAGTTCACAGAGGGGGGCGGATGAGCAGTACTTC. This encodes CASSSQRGADEQYF.

The chain combines TRBV20-1 with TRBJ1-1, with 7 nucleotides matching TRBD1. With 1 base clipped from V and 12 bases from J, the junction kept 8 bases outside the gene matches. The CDR3 sequence is 12 residues long. Per germline, CDR1 DFQATT and CDR2 SNEGSKA (reference sequence). The CDR3 DNA follows: TGCAGTGCTAGAGGGGCAGGGGGTGACTCTTTCTTT. It codes for CSARGAGGDSFF.

This sequence joins TRBV7-9 and TRBJ2-5, with D uncertain. The germline V gene has CDR1 SEHNR and CDR2 FQNEAQ (reference sequence). The CDR3 extends over 12 amino acids. V gave up 3 bases and J gave up 5 bases, with 7 bases separating them. The DNA of the CDR3 is TGTGCCAGCAGCTTGATTGGGGAGACCCAGTACTTC. It is translated as CASSLIGETQYF.

This clonotype was counted many times. This chain uses TRBV19 with TRBJ1-2, with 8 positions matching TRBD1. V shed 5 bases and J 3 bases; nucleotides not matched to a gene: 8. The germline V gene has CDR1 LNHDA and CDR2 SQIVND (reference sequence). This CDR3 contains 15 residues. The CDR3 coding sequence is TGTGCCAGTAGTGATTGGGACAGGCCCGACTATGGCTACACCTTC. This gives the protein CASSDWDRPDYGYTF.